These 32 T cell receptor beta chains came from one sample sequenced in a study of radiation and T cells in renal cell carcinoma. Some clones are missing from TCRdb's copy, which holds only in-frame ones; the method was immunoSEQ multiplex PCR. The sample consists of 94,000 or so clones, about four fifths of them appearing once. Documented time point: baseline pretreatment blood. Treatment denoted: 15 Gy SBRT to primary tumor, nephrectomy 4 weeks later. Sequences were derived from blood, sampled from a patient whose treatment included radiotherapy and nephrectomy. All receptors come from a man aged 55 to 70 with renal cell carcinoma.

The J gene is TRBJ2-3, the V gene TRBV9, with 8 bases lining up with TRBD1. Germline V CDR1 and CDR2: SGDLS, YYNGEE. J lost 1 base, V lost 1 base, and 8 bases had no gene match. This CDR3 is built from 17 residues. The CDR3 sequence is CASSVPPAGGRTDTQYF. The CDR3 DNA is TGTGCCAGCAGCGTACCCCCGGCAGGGGGCCGCACAGATACGCAGTATTTT.

The chain has TRBV5-1 and TRBJ2-1; a possible D gene is TRBD2 (5 bases). This CDR3 comprises 16 residues. CDR1 and CDR2 (germline): SGHRS, YFSETQ. Trimming removed 1 base at V and 0 bases at J, with 11 bases between. CDR3 in DNA: TGCGCCAGCAGCTTGCTCCAGCGGAGCTCCTACAATGAGCAGTTCTTC. Its protein is CASSLLQRSSYNEQFF. Based on the CDR3 plus reference TRBV5-1 and TRBJ2-1, the full variable domain is KAGVTQTPRYLIKTRGQQVTLSCSPISGHRSVSWYQQTPGQGLQFLFEYFSETQRNKGNFPGRFSGRQFSNSRSEMNVSTLELGDSALYLCASSLLQRSSYNEQFFGPGTRLTVL.

This clone was found a few times. The chain recombines TRBV4-1 with TRBJ2-2; 7 bases fit TRBD2. There are 17 residues in the CDR3. Per germline, CDR1 MGHRA and CDR2 YSYEKL. The V gene end was trimmed by 4 bases and the J gene end by 5 bases; junction bases not matched to a gene: 13. The CDR3, as DNA: TGCGCCAGCAGCCCTAACACGGGAGGAGTAAAAACCGGGGAGCTGTTTTTT. Amino acids: CASSPNTGGVKTGELFF.

This sequence joins TRBV7-2 and TRBJ2-7, with D unclear. This CDR3 contains 15 residues. Germline V gene lookup returns CDR1 SGHTA and CDR2 FQGNSA. The germline V and J ends were trimmed by 2 bases and 0 bases, with 11 bases remaining between them. This CDR3 is CASSLQVLSSYEQYF. The CDR3 region has the DNA TGTGCCAGCAGCTTACAGGTTTTAAGCTCCTACGAGCAGTACTTC.

J is TRBJ2-3 and V is TRBV29-1, with D perhaps TRBD2 (6 bases). In germline, CDR1 is SQVTM, CDR2 ANQGSEA. V shed 4 bases and J shed 3 bases, with 11 bases lying between them. The CDR3 is made up of 13 amino acids. For the CDR3, the DNA is TGCAGCGTTGCCACTGGGGGGACAGATACGCAGTATTTT. Translation gives CSVATGGTDTQYF.

The chain joins TRBV5-4 to TRBJ2-1, with 8 bases matching TRBD1. V gave up 4 bases and J gave up 0 bases; unmatched junction bases: 3. This CDR3 comprises 15 residues. Germline V gene data show CDR1 as SGHNT and CDR2 as YYREEE (reference sequence). The CDR3 loop is CASSRDRSSYNEQFF. In DNA, the CDR3 is TGTGCCAGCAGCAGGGACAGGAGCTCCTACAATGAGCAGTTCTTC.

The gene calls are TRBV2 and TRBJ2-1; D remains ambiguous. CDR3 length equals 16 residues. The ends were cut back, 8 bases at V and 3 bases at J, with 20 bases in the middle. Germline values: CDR1 SNHLY, CDR2 FYNNEI. The CDR3 protein is CASLDAKSSGYNEQFF. The DNA of the CDR3 is TGTGCCAGCTTAGACGCAAAATCGTCTGGCTACAATGAGCAGTTCTTC.

This clone was seen more than once but under ten times. This sequence joins TRBV27 and TRBJ1-1; TRBD1 is a possible D gene (6 bases). This CDR3 contains 13 residues. Between the trimmed V and J ends, which lost 6 bases and 3 bases, there was a span of 11 bases. Per germline, CDR1 MNHEY and CDR2 SMNVEV (reference sequence). CDR3 bases: TGTGCCAGCAGGCCTGACAGGTACACTGAAGCTTTCTTT. Protein sequence: CASRPDRYTEAFF.

The J gene is TRBJ2-3, the V gene TRBV2, with D perhaps TRBD1 or TRBD2 (6 bases each). This CDR3 is built from 15 residues. CDR1 and CDR2 (germline): SNHLY, FYNNEI. V lost 7 bases and J 8 bases, leaving 22 bases between the germline ends. The CDR3 bases are TGTGCCAGCACAGAAGCCGGGGGCTTGGTGGGTACGCAGTATTTT. Protein sequence: CASTEAGGLVGTQYF.

The chain employs TRBV27 and TRBJ2-2; 8 bases fit TRBD1. V trimming: 1 base; J trimming: 7 bases; junction bases outside the gene matches: 11. Germline loops: CDR1 MNHEY, CDR2 SMNVEV (reference sequence). The length of the CDR3 is 17 residues. The CDR3 DNA follows: TGTGCCAGCAGTTTATATTCCTTGACGGACAGGGACGGGGAGCTGTTTTTT. This sequence encodes CASSLYSLTDRDGELFF.

This chain uses TRBV14 with TRBJ2-5; TRBD2 aligns across 9 bases. This CDR3 comprises 15 residues. In germline, CDR1 is SGHDN, CDR2 FVKESK. The junction had 6 bases not matched to a gene; V was cut back by 1 base and J by 6 bases. DNA for the CDR3: TGTGCCAGCAGCCAAGCGGGACTAGCTACGCAGACCCAGTACTTC. Protein sequence: CASSQAGLATQTQYF. The whole variable domain, filled in from reference TRBV14 and TRBJ2-5, reads EAGVTQFPSHSVIEKGQTVTLRCDPISGHDNLYWYRRVMGKEIKFLLHFVKESKQDESGMPNNRFLAERTGGTYSTLKVQPAELEDSGVYFCASSQAGLATQTQYFGPGTRLLVL.

In this sample, this clone turned up a few times. This CDR3 reads CASRLQETQYF. The CDR3 coding sequence is TGTGCCAGCAGACTTCAAGAGACCCAGTACTTC. The V gene is TRBV28, the J gene TRBJ2-5; the D is unclear. Trimming shortened V by 6 bases and J by 2 bases, and 4 bases separated the two germline ends. This CDR3 is built from 11 residues. CDR1 MDHEN and CDR2 SYDVKM come from the germline V gene.

The chain joins TRBV5-6 to TRBJ2-7; the D gene is possibly TRBD2 (5 bases). The CDR3 covers 15 residues. The V end was cut by 4 bases, the J end by 5 bases, with 19 bases between. Per germline, CDR1 SGHDT and CDR2 YYEEEE. CDR3 DNA: TGTGCCAGCAGCGTCATAGCGCCAAGAGCGAACGAGCAGTACTTC. This codes for CASSVIAPRANEQYF. The variable domain in full, completed from reference TRBV5-6 and TRBJ2-7, reads DAGVTQSPTHLIKTRGQQVTLRCSPKSGHDTVSWYQQALGQGPQFIFQYYEEEERQRGNFPDRFSGHQFPNYSSELNVNALLLGDSALYLCASSVIAPRANEQYFGPGTRLTVT.

V and J are TRBV10-3 and TRBJ1-2, with TRBD1 matching over 9 bases. V trimming: 6 bases; J trimming: 3 bases; junction bases outside the gene matches: 11. The CDR3 runs 16 residues. Germline CDR1 ENHRY, CDR2 SYGVKD. For the CDR3, the DNA is TGTGCCATCAGGAGTGGGTGGACAGGGGACGACTATGGCTACACCTTC. It encodes CAIRSGWTGDDYGYTF.

The chain recombines TRBV19 with TRBJ2-2; 8 bases map to TRBD1. Looked up from germline, CDR1 is LNHDA and CDR2 is SQIVND (reference sequence). V trimming: 5 bases; J trimming: 4 bases; junction bases outside the gene matches: 12. This CDR3 is 17 amino acids long. The chain's CDR3 is CASSLPRTGTGTGELFF. For the CDR3, the DNA is TGTGCCAGTAGTCTACCCCGGACAGGGACTGGCACCGGGGAGCTGTTTTTT.

The chain is built from TRBV21-1 and TRBJ1-2; the table's D call TRBD1 went unverified against the DNA. TRBV21-1 has pseudogene status. The CDR3 is made up of 12 amino acids. The CDR3 region is CASSKVRYGYTF. CDR3 sequence (DNA): TGTGCCAGCAGCAAAGTCAGATATGGCTACACCTTC.

The V and J genes are TRBV7-9 and TRBJ2-1; TRBD2 matches 8 bases. V lost 11 bases and J lost 6; bases outside the gene matches: 12. CDR3 length equals 14 residues. CDR1 and CDR2 (germline): SEHNR, FQNEAQ (reference sequence). For the CDR3, the DNA is TGTGCCGCAATAGGCAAGCGGGAGCGCAATGAGCAGTTCTTC. Translation: CAAIGKRERNEQFF. Looking up the rest from reference TRBV7-9 and TRBJ2-1 gives the full variable domain: DTGVSQNPRHKITKRGQNVTFRCDPISEHNRLYWYRQTLGQGPEFLTYFQNEAQLEKSRLLSDRFSAERPKGSFSTLEIQRTEQGDSAMYLCAAIGKRERNEQFFGPGTRLTVL.

J is TRBJ2-3 and V is TRBV18, with a possible D match to TRBD2 (5 bases). Germline-derived CDR1 and CDR2 are KGHSH and LQKENI. Trimming shortened V by 6 bases and J by 4 bases, and 20 bases separated the two germline ends. CDR3 size: 16 residues. The CDR3 DNA reads TGTGCCAGCTCTAGACCTCCATCCCGGGAAGCAGATACGCAGTATTTT. This translates into CASSRPPSREADTQYF.

The chain recombines TRBV5-1 with TRBJ2-7; 10 bases line up with TRBD2. The CDR3 spans 16 residues. The junction had 9 bases not matched to a gene; V was cut back by 3 bases and J by 3 bases. Germline V lookup: CDR1 SGHRS, CDR2 YFSETQ. The CDR3 DNA sequence: TGCGCCAGCAGCTCCTTTAGCGGGAGGCCATACTACGAGCAGTACTTC. As protein: CASSSFSGRPYYEQYF.

The CDR3 spells CASSQEWSGQETQYF. CDR3 nucleotide sequence: TGCGCCAGCAGCCAAGAGTGGAGTGGTCAAGAGACCCAGTACTTC. The chain has TRBV4-1 and TRBJ2-5; D remains unclear. The V gene's germline CDR1 is MGHRA and CDR2 YSYEKL. V was cut by 0 bases and J by 2 bases, with 10 bases left in between. This CDR3 spans 15 amino acids.

This sequence joins TRBV2 and TRBJ1-5; D is perhaps TRBD1 (5 bases). The V end lost 7 bases, the J end lost 9 bases, and 13 bases lay between the germline ends. The germline gives CDR1 SNHLY, CDR2 FYNNEI. The CDR3 consists of 12 residues. The CDR3, as DNA: TGTGCCAGCAAGGCGGACGGGGGGCCCCAGCATTTT. Encoded protein: CASKADGGPQHF.

J is TRBJ1-1 and V is TRBV19; 8 bases fit TRBD1. Germline lookup yields CDR1 LNHDA and CDR2 SQIVND (reference sequence). This CDR3 contains 13 residues. The trim removed 6 bases at V and 4 bases at J, leaving 4 bases unmatched. The CDR3 sequence is CASSNTGGTEAFF. CDR3 bases: TGTGCCAGTAGCAATACAGGGGGCACTGAAGCTTTCTTT.

The V call is TRBV5-1, the J call TRBJ2-7, with 10 bases lining up with TRBD1. With 0 bases clipped from V and 2 bases from J, the junction kept 11 bases outside the gene matches. Per the germline V gene, CDR1 is SGHRS and CDR2 is YFSETQ. The CDR3 loop spans 18 amino acids. The CDR3 reads CASSLEWTGGALTYEQYF. The CDR3 DNA reads as TGCGCCAGCAGCTTGGAGTGGACAGGGGGGGCCCTAACCTACGAGCAGTACTTC.

The chain uses TRBV5-1 and TRBJ1-4, with TRBD1 matching 8 bases. Germline CDR1 and CDR2: SGHRS and YFSETQ. The ends lost 0 bases at V and 7 bases at J; junction bases unmatched: 2. The CDR3 has 14 amino acids. CDR3: CASSLGTGGEKLFF. In DNA, the CDR3 is TGCGCCAGCAGCTTGGGAACAGGGGGTGAAAAACTGTTTTTT.

The chain joins TRBV30 to TRBJ2-7; 16 bases map to TRBD2. CDR3 length: 16 residues. Trimming at V came to 1 base and at J to 6 bases, leaving 6 bases not matched to a gene. Germline loops: CDR1 GTSNPN, CDR2 SVGIG (reference sequence). DNA of the CDR3: TGTGCCTGGAGTGCGGGACTAGCGGGAGGGCCGGGCGAGCAGTACTTC. This translates into CAWSAGLAGGPGEQYF. The variable domain in full, with the rest retrieved from reference TRBV30 and TRBJ2-7, is SQTIHQWPATLVQPVGSPLSLECTVEGTSNPNLYWYRQAAGRGLQLLFYSVGIGQISSEVPQNLSASRPQDRQFILSSKKLLLSDSGFYLCAWSAGLAGGPGEQYFGPGTRLTVT.

This chain uses TRBV6-5 with TRBJ2-5; TRBD2 is a possible D gene (6 bases). Germline CDR1 reads MNHEY; CDR2 reads SVGAGI. The length of the CDR3 is 13 residues. V lost 6 bases, J lost 14 bases, and 22 bases lay in between. CDR3 nucleotides: TGTGCCAGCAGAGCTCCCTGGGGAACGGGGGACTACTTC. Translated, it gives CASRAPWGTGDYF.

V and J are TRBV28 and TRBJ2-1; TRBD2 aligns across 10 bases. Germline values: CDR1 MDHEN, CDR2 SYDVKM. The CDR3 runs 15 residues. The trim removed 5 bases at V and 6 bases at J, leaving 7 bases unmatched. CDR3 DNA: TGTGCCAGCAGTCCAGCGGGAGGGTCTGGCAATGAGCAGTTCTTC. It yields the protein CASSPAGGSGNEQFF.

The V gene is TRBV27, the J gene TRBJ1-1, with 7 bases lining up with TRBD1. The CDR3 runs 13 residues. Unmatched junction bases numbered 7, after V lost 4 bases and J lost 8 bases. Germline assignment: CDR1 MNHEY and CDR2 SMNVEV (reference sequence). For the CDR3, the DNA is TGTGCCAGCAGTTCTGGGGACAGATACGAAGCTTTCTTT. Translated: CASSSGDRYEAFF.

This clone came up a few times. The gene calls are TRBV2 and TRBJ1-3, with TRBD1 matching 7 bases. This CDR3 has 16 residues. The V and J ends lost 3 bases and 2 bases, in that order; junction bases with no gene match: 7. Germline V gene sequence: CDR1 SNHLY, CDR2 FYNNEI. The CDR3 DNA reads as TGTGCCAGCAGTGAGACAGGGTACGGGCCTGGAAACACCATATATTTT. Protein: CASSETGYGPGNTIYF.

The rearrangement links TRBV23-1 to TRBJ2-3; 9 nucleotides align to TRBD1. TRBV23-1 is an open reading frame whose function is uncertain. Trimming took 8 bases from V and 1 from J; bases not matched to a gene: 10. This CDR3 has 16 residues. The CDR3 DNA is TGCGCCAGCCGTCCCGGGACAGGGAGGGGCACAGATACGCAGTATTTT. This gives the protein CASRPGTGRGTDTQYF.

Here the CDR3 DNA reads TGTGCCAGCAGCTCATCCGGGAGAGCCTACGAGCAGTACTTC. Translating gives CASSSSGRAYEQYF. J is TRBJ2-7 and V is TRBV7-9, with D perhaps TRBD2 (6 bases). The CDR3 is 14 amino acids. V lost 4 bases, J lost 2 bases, and 12 bases lay in between. CDR1 is SEHNR and CDR2 is FQNEAQ in the germline V gene (reference sequence).

This chain joins TRBV27 and TRBJ2-1; D may match TRBD1 or TRBD2 (7 bases each). The V gene lost 7 bases and the J gene lost 9 bases, with 19 bases spanning the gap. The CDR3 spans 14 residues. Germline lookup yields CDR1 MNHEY and CDR2 SMNVEV (reference sequence). The CDR3 DNA is TGTGCCAGCACCCAAGGGCGCAGGGGGGGTGAGCAGTTCTTC. Its protein product is CASTQGRRGGEQFF.